This T cell receptor (beta chain) was retrieved from a study of CD8 T cells in Susac syndrome. Stable or active relapsing-remitting multiple sclerosis, untreated and meeting revised McDonald criteria, defined the controls. Only one count was recorded for this clonotype. It was with random hexamers that about 0.45 to 1 ug RNA was reverse transcribed. TCRdb ran MiXCR on the immunoSEQ multiplex PCR reads and lists one entry per CDR3 protein. The sample records around 300,000 distinct CDR3 sequences, approximately 90% being singletons. Between the trimmed V and J ends, which lost 1 base and 0 bases, there was a span of 3 bases. The V gene's germline CDR1 is ENHRY and CDR2 SYGVKD. The CDR3 length is 13 residues.

The chain couples TRBV10-3 to TRBJ2-5; unclear D gene. The receptor was isolated from a human donor with multiple sclerosis. Input material: CD4+ T cells from PBMCs. In nucleotides, the CDR3 is TGTGCCATCAGTGAGTTTTACCAAGAGACCCAGTACTTC. Encoded protein: CAISEFYQETQYF.